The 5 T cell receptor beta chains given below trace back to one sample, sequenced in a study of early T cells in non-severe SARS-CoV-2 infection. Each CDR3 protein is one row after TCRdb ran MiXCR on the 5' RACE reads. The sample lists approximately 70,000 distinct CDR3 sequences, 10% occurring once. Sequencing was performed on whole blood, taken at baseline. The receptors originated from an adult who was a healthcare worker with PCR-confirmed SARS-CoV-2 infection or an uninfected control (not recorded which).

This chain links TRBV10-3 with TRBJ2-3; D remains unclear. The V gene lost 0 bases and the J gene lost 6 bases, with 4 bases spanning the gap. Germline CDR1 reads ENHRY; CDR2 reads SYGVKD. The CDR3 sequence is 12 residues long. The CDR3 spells CAISESVDTQYF. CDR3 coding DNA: TGTGCCATCAGTGAGTCGGTGGATACGCAGTATTTT.

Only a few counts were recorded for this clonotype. CDR3 in amino acids: CASSGQRNTEAFF. The CDR3 region has the DNA TGTGCCAGCAGCGGACAGAGGAACACTGAAGCTTTCTTT. The V call is TRBV5-4, the J call TRBJ1-1, with D possibly being TRBD1 (6 bases). The CDR3 runs to 13 residues. With 4 bases removed from V and 1 base from J, the gap between germline ends came to 8 bases. Germline CDR1 SGHNT, CDR2 YYREEE (reference sequence).

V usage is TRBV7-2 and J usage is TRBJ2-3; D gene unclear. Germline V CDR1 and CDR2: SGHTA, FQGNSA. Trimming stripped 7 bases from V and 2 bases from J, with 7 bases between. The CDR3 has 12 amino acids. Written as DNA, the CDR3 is TGTGCCAGCACAACCTACACAGATACGCAGTATTTT. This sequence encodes CASTTYTDTQYF.

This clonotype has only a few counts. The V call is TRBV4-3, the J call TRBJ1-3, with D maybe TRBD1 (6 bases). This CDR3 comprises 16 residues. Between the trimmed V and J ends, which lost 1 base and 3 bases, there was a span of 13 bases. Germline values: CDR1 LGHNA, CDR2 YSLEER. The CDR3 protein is CASSQGSGANGNTIYF. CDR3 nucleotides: TGCGCCAGCAGCCAAGGATCGGGGGCGAATGGAAACACCATATATTTT.

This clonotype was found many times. The CDR3 DNA follows: TGTGCCTGGTCCGGGACAGCGAGAGGAGAAGCTTTCTTT. It translates to CAWSGTARGEAFF. V gene TRBV30 combines with J gene TRBJ1-1; TRBD1 agrees at 7 bases. The CDR3 sequence is 13 residues long. From germline, CDR1 is GTSNPN and CDR2 SVGIG (reference sequence). Losses at the gene ends were 5 bases for V and 8 bases for J; bases not matched to a gene: 11.